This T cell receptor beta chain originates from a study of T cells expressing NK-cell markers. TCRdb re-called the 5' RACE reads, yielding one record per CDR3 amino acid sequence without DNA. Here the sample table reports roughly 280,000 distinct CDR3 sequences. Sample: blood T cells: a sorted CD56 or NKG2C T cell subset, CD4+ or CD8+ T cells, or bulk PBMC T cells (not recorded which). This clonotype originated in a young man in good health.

This CDR3 is CASSQGLSGAYEQYF. The chain links TRBV4-2 to TRBJ2-7; the TRBD2 assignment by TCRdb is unverifiable without DNA. This CDR3 is built from 15 residues. Germline CDR1 LGHNA, CDR2 YNFKEQ.